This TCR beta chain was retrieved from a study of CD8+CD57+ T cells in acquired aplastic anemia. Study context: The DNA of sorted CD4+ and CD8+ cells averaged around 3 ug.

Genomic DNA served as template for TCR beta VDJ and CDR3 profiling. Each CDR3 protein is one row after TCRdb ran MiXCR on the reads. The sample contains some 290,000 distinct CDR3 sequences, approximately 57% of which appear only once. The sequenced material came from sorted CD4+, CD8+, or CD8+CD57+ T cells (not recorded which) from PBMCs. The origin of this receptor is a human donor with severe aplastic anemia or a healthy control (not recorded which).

The CDR3 spells CASIGNPNEKLFF. The CDR3 nucleotides are TGTGCCAGCATTGGTAACCCAAATGAAAAACTGTTTTTT. V gene TRBV28 combines with J gene TRBJ1-4; no definite D call. The V gene's germline CDR1 is MDHEN and CDR2 SYDVKM. V lost 7 bases and J lost 5, with 11 bases in between. The CDR3 is 13 residues long.